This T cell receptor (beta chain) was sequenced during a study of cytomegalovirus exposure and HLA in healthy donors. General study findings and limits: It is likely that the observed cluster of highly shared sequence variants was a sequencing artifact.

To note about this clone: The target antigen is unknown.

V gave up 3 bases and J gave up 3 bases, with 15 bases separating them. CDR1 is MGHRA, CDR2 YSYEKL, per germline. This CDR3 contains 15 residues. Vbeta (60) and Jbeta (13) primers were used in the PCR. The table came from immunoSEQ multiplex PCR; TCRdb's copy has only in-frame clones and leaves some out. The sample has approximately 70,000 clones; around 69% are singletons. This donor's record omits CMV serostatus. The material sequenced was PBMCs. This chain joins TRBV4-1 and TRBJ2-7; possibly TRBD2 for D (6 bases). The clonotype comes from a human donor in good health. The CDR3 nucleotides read TGCGCCAGCAGCCACGTGTTAGCGGTCTTCTACGAGCAGTACTTC. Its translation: CASSHVLAVFYEQYF.